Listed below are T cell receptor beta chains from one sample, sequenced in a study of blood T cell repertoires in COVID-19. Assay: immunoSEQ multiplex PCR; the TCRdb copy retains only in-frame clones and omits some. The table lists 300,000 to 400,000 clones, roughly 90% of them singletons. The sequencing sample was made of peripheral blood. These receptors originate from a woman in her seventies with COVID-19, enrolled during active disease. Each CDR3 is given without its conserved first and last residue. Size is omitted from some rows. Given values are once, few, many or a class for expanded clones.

CDR3 protein: ASSSSGGDNQPQH
clone size: NA
V gene: TRBV28
J gene: TRBJ1-5

CDR3 protein: ASSQEFLSGNTIY
clone size: few
V gene: TRBV3-1/TRBV3-2
J gene: TRBJ1-3

CDR3 protein: ATARTGYEQY
clone size: NA
V gene: TRBV6-5
J gene: TRBJ2-7

CDR3 protein: SVLFGRGYT
clone size: NA
V gene: TRBV29-1
J gene: TRBJ1-2

CDR3 protein: ASGGQSNQPQH
clone size: NA
V gene: TRBV7-2
J gene: TRBJ1-5

CDR3 protein: ASSQAGTPGYT
clone size: NA
V gene: TRBV4-1
J gene: TRBJ1-2

CDR3 protein: ASIPGDTYTEAF
clone size: once
V gene: TRBV19
J gene: TRBJ1-1

CDR3 protein: SVEAVGREVWTEAF
clone size: NA
V gene: TRBV29-1
J gene: TRBJ1-1

CDR3 protein: ASSLVTGGTEAF
clone size: few
V gene: TRBV7-2
J gene: TRBJ1-1

CDR3 protein: ASSARTGFEETQY
clone size: NA
V gene: TRBV13
J gene: TRBJ2-5

CDR3 protein: ASSETTGGTIY
clone size: NA
V gene: TRBV2
J gene: TRBJ1-3

CDR3 protein: ASNIDGGDEKLF
clone size: NA
V gene: TRBV5-4
J gene: TRBJ1-4

CDR3 protein: ASSRDSTNTEAF
clone size: NA
V gene: TRBV18
J gene: TRBJ1-1

CDR3 protein: ASSVGDRMNTEAF
clone size: NA
V gene: TRBV9
J gene: TRBJ1-1

CDR3 protein: ASSQRDRPYEQY
clone size: NA
V gene: TRBV28
J gene: TRBJ2-7

CDR3 protein: ASSIVMRVKETQY
clone size: NA
V gene: TRBV19
J gene: TRBJ2-5

CDR3 protein: ASSPGGEAGNTIY
clone size: NA
V gene: TRBV4-3
J gene: TRBJ1-3

CDR3 protein: ASGTGGANTGELF
clone size: NA
V gene: TRBV28
J gene: TRBJ2-2

CDR3 protein: ASSSPRRAINTGELF
clone size: NA
V gene: TRBV28
J gene: TRBJ2-2

CDR3 protein: ASSVPGLAYEQY
clone size: NA
V gene: TRBV11-2
J gene: TRBJ2-7

CDR3 protein: ASSIDLRTSGGAISGTGELF
clone size: NA
V gene: TRBV19
J gene: TRBJ2-2

CDR3 protein: ASSPQGGPSGNTIY
clone size: few
V gene: TRBV7-2
J gene: TRBJ1-3

CDR3 protein: ASSLVFGDQPQH
clone size: NA
V gene: TRBV28
J gene: TRBJ1-5

CDR3 protein: ASTGTGYNEQF
clone size: NA
V gene: TRBV6-5
J gene: TRBJ2-1

CDR3 protein: ASSLGRAQETQY
clone size: NA
V gene: TRBV5-1
J gene: TRBJ2-5

CDR3 protein: ASSFWTRSNTGELF
clone size: NA
V gene: TRBV6-5
J gene: TRBJ2-2

CDR3 protein: ASGSGQVTETQY
clone size: NA
V gene: TRBV12-5
J gene: TRBJ2-5

CDR3 protein: ASSNRAGQGTGNTIY
clone size: NA
V gene: TRBV28
J gene: TRBJ1-3

CDR3 protein: ASSTTATGYTEAF
clone size: NA
V gene: TRBV7-8
J gene: TRBJ1-1

CDR3 protein: ASSQVGTGVNQPQH
clone size: NA
V gene: TRBV4-1
J gene: TRBJ1-5

CDR3 protein: ASSLDYTGGDGYT
clone size: once
V gene: TRBV5-1
J gene: TRBJ1-2

CDR3 protein: ASSRSGTGGVLFGYT
clone size: NA
V gene: TRBV27
J gene: TRBJ1-2

CDR3 protein: ASSLQLRRGNTIY
clone size: once
V gene: TRBV4-1
J gene: TRBJ1-3

CDR3 protein: ASRSGVMNTEAF
clone size: NA
V gene: TRBV2
J gene: TRBJ1-1

CDR3 protein: ASGALAGAGNEQF
clone size: NA
V gene: TRBV7-9
J gene: TRBJ2-1

CDR3 protein: ASRVPRQGPNYGYT
clone size: few
V gene: TRBV5-6
J gene: TRBJ1-2

CDR3 protein: ASSLGGTVLLEAF
clone size: NA
V gene: TRBV5-5
J gene: TRBJ1-1

CDR3 protein: ASSSHRGREKLF
clone size: NA
V gene: TRBV5-1
J gene: TRBJ1-4

CDR3 protein: ASSDREGGELF
clone size: NA
V gene: TRBV10-1
J gene: TRBJ2-2

CDR3 protein: ASSDQGQGVRGLF
clone size: NA
V gene: TRBV6-1
J gene: TRBJ1-4

CDR3 protein: ASRKGQGYNQPQH
clone size: NA
V gene: TRBV19
J gene: TRBJ1-5

CDR3 protein: ASSFSRGLSNQPQH
clone size: once
V gene: TRBV5-8
J gene: TRBJ1-5

CDR3 protein: AWSVGTGGQY
clone size: NA
V gene: TRBV30
J gene: TRBJ2-7

CDR3 protein: ASGWDSSEAF
clone size: NA
V gene: TRBV12-5
J gene: TRBJ1-1

CDR3 protein: ASSIDSGAMNTEAF
clone size: NA
V gene: TRBV19
J gene: TRBJ1-1

CDR3 protein: ASSQLYSYNEQF
clone size: NA
V gene: TRBV11-2
J gene: TRBJ2-1

CDR3 protein: ASSRWTGVNSPLH
clone size: NA
V gene: TRBV27
J gene: TRBJ1-6

CDR3 protein: AWGTSGYEQY
clone size: NA
V gene: TRBV30
J gene: TRBJ2-7

CDR3 protein: ATTTGYRELF
clone size: NA
V gene: TRBV28
J gene: TRBJ2-2

CDR3 protein: ASSRPGETQY
clone size: once
V gene: TRBV5-1
J gene: TRBJ2-5

CDR3 protein: ASSRSGQIRETQY
clone size: NA
V gene: TRBV7-9
J gene: TRBJ2-5

CDR3 protein: ASSKIGNRPQETQY
clone size: once
V gene: TRBV21-1
J gene: TRBJ2-5

CDR3 protein: ASSFLQGGTGELF
clone size: NA
V gene: TRBV5-1
J gene: TRBJ2-2

CDR3 protein: AIGGHQYQETQY
clone size: NA
V gene: TRBV10-3
J gene: TRBJ2-5

CDR3 protein: ASSFRSYTGELF
clone size: NA
V gene: TRBV28
J gene: TRBJ2-2

CDR3 protein: ASTEGYYGYT
clone size: few
V gene: TRBV6-5
J gene: TRBJ1-2

CDR3 protein: ASSPGGQETQY
clone size: NA
V gene: TRBV6-5
J gene: TRBJ2-5